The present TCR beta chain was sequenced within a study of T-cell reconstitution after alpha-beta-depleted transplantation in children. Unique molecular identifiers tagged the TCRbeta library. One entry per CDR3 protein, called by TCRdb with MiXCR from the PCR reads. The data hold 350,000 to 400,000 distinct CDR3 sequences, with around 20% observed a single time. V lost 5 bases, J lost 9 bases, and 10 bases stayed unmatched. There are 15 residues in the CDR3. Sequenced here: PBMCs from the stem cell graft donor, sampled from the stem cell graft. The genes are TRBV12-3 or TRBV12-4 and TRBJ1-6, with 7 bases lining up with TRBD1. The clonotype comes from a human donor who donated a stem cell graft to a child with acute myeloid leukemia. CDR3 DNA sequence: TGTGCCAGCAGTAGGCAGGGACAGAAAACTTCACCCCTCCACTTT. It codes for CASSRQGQKTSPLHF.